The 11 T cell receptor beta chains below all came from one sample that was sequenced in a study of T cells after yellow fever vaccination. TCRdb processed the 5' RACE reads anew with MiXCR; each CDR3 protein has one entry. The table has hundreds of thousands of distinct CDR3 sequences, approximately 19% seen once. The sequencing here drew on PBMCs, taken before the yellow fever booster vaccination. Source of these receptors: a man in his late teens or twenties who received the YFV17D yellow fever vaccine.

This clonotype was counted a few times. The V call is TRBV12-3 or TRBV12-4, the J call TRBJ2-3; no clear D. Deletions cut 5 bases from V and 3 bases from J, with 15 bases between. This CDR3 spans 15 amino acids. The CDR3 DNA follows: TGTGCCAGCAGTCCCCGGTCCATGGTAACAGATACGCAGTATTTT. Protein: CASSPRSMVTDTQYF.

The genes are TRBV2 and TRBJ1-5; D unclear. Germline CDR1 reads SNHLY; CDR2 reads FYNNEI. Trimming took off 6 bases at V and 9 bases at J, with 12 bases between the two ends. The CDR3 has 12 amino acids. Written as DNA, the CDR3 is TGTGCCAGCAGGGATCCTCAGAGGCCCCAGCATTTT. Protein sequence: CASRDPQRPQHF. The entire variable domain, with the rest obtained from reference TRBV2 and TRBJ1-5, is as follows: EPEVTQTPSHQVTQMGQEVILRCVPISNHLYFYWYRQILGQKVEFLVSFYNNEISEKSEIFDDQFSVERPDGSNFTLKIRSTKLEDSAMYFCASRDPQRPQHFGDGTRLSIL.

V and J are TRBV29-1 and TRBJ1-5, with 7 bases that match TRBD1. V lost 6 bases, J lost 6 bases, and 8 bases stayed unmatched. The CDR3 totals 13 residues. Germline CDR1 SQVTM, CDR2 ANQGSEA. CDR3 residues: CSVGDREGQPQHF. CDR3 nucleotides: TGCAGCGTAGGTGACAGGGAGGGTCAGCCCCAGCATTTT.

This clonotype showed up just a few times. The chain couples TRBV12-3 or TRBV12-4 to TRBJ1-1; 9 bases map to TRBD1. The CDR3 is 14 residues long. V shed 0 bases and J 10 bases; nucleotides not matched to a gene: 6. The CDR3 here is CASSLAGTGRIAFF. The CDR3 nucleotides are TGTGCCAGCAGTTTAGCGGGGACAGGGCGGATAGCTTTCTTT.

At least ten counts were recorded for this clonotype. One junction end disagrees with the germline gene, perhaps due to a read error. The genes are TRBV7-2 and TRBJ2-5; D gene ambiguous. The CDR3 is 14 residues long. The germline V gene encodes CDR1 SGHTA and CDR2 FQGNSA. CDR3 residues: CASSLGGRGETQYF. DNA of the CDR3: TGTGCCAGCAGTTTAGGCGGACGAGGAGAGACCCAGTACTTC.

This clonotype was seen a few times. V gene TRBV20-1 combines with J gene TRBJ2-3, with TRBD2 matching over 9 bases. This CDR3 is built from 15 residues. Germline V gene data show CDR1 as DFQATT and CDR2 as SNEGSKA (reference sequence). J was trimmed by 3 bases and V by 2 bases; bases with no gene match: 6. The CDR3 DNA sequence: TGCAGTGCTAGAAAGACTAGCGGTTTGACAGATACGCAGTATTTT. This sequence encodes CSARKTSGLTDTQYF.

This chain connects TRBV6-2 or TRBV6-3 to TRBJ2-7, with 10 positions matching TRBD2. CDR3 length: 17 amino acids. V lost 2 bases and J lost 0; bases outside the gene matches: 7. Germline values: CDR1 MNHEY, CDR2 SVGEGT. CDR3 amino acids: CASSYKLAGVYSYEQYF. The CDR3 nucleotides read TGTGCCAGCAGTTACAAGCTAGCGGGGGTTTACTCCTACGAGCAGTACTTC.

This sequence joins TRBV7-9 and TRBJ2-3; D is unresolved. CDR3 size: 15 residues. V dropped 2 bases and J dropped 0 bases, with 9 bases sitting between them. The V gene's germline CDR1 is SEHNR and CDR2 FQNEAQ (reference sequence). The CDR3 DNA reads TGTGCCAGCAGCTTAAGACGGATGAGCACAGATACGCAGTATTTT. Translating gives CASSLRRMSTDTQYF. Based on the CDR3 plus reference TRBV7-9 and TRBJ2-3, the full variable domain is DTGVSQNPRHKITKRGQNVTFRCDPISEHNRLYWYRQTLGQGPEFLTYFQNEAQLEKSRLLSDRFSAERPKGSFSTLEIQRTEQGDSAMYLCASSLRRMSTDTQYFGPGTRLTVL.

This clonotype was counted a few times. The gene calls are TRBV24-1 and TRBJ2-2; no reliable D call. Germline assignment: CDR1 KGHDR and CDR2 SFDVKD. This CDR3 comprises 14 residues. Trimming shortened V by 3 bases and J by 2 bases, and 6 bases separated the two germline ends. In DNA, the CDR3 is TGTGCCACCAGTGATCCGGTAAACACCGGGGAGCTGTTTTTT. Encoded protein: CATSDPVNTGELFF.

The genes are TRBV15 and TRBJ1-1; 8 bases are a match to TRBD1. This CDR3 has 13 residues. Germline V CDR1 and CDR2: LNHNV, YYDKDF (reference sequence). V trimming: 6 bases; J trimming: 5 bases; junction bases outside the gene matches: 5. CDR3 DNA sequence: TGTGCCACCAGACCCACAGGGGGAACTGAAGCTTTCTTT. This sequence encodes CATRPTGGTEAFF.

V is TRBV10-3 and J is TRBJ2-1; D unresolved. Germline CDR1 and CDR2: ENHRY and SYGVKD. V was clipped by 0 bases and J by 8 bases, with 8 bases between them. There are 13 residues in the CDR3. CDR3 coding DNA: TGTGCCATCAGTGAGTCGACGGCGTATGAGCAGTTCTTC. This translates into CAISESTAYEQFF.